Described below is a single TCR beta chain sequence and its context. No antigen is known for it. Assay: immunoSEQ multiplex PCR; the TCRdb copy retains only in-frame clones and omits some. The table records about 960,000 clones, about three quarters of them present only once. These data originate in a study of shared clonotypes between healthy human individuals. Study-level background: Three plates were used per donor for CD4 naive, three for CD4 memory, two for CD8 naive and one for CD8 memory.

Whole-study findings and limits: Even with large depth, rarefaction showed that sorted-subset sequencing was incomplete.

The ends lost 3 bases at V and 3 bases at J; junction bases unmatched: 4. Germline V CDR1 and CDR2: SGHTA, FQGNSA. The CDR3 loop spans 17 amino acids. The specimen sequenced was memory CD4+ T cells sorted from blood. Subset reported: CD45RA-negative fraction. This chain connects TRBV7-2 to TRBJ2-4; 14 bases match TRBD2. This clonotype was obtained from a man younger than 30 in good health. The DNA for the CDR3 is TGTGCCAGCAGCTTGGCCGGACTAGCGGGAGGCAAAAACATTCAGTACTTC. Translated: CASSLAGLAGGKNIQYF.